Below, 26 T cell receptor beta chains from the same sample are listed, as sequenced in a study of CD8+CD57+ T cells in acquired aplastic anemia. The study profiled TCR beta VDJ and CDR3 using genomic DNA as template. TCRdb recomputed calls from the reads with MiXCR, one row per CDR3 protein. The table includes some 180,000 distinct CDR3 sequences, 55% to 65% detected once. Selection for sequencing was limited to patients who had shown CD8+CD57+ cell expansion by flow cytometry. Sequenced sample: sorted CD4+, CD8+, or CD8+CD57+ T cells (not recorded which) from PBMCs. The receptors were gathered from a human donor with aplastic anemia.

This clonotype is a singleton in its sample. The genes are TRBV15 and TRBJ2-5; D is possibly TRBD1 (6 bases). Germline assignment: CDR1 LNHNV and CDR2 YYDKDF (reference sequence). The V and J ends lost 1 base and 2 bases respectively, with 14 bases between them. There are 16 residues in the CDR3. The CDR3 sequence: CATSRGTGLAQETQYF. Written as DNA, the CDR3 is TGTGCCACCAGCAGAGGCACAGGGTTAGCGCAAGAGACCCAGTACTTC.

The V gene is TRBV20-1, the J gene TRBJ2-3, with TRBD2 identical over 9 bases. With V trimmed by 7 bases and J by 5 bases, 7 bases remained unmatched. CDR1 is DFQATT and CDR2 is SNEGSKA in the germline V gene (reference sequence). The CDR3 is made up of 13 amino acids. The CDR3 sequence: CSGIGLAIDTQYF. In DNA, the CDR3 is TGCAGTGGGATTGGACTAGCGATAGATACGCAGTATTTT.

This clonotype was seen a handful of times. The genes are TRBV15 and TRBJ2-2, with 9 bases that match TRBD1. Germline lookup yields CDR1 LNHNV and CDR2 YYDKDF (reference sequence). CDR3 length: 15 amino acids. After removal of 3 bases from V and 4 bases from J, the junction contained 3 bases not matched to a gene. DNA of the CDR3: TGTGCCACCAGCAGGGACAGGGGTGGCACCGGGGAGCTGTTTTTT. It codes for CATSRDRGGTGELFF.

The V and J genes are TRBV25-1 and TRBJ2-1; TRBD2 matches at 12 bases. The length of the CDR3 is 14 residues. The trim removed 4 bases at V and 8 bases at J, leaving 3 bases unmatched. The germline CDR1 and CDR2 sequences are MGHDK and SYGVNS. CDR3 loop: CASSGLAGVDEQFF. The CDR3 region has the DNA TGTGCCAGCAGTGGACTAGCGGGAGTCGATGAGCAGTTCTTC.

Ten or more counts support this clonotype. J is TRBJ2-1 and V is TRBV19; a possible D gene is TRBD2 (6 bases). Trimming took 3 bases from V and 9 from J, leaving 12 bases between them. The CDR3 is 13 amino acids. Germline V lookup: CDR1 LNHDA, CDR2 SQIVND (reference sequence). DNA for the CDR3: TGTGCCAGTAGTATCGGGGGTTGGAGTGAGCAGTTCTTC. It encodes CASSIGGWSEQFF. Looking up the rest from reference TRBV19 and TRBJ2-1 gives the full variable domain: DGGITQSPKYLFRKEGQNVTLSCEQNLNHDAMYWYRQDPGQGLRLIYYSQIVNDFQKGDIAEGYSVSREKKESFPLTVTSAQKNPTAFYLCASSIGGWSEQFFGPGTRLTVL.

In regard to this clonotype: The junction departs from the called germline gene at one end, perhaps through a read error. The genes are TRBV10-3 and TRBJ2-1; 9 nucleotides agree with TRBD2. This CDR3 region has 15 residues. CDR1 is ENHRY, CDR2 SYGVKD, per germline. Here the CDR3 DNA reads TGTGCCATCAGTGACCCCGGCCGACTAGCGGATGAGCAGTCCTTC. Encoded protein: CAISDPGRLADEQSF.

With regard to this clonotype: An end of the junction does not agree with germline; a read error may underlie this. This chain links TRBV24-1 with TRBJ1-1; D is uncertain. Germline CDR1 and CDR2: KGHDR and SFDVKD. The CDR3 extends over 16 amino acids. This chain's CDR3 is CATSAPSSRMNTEAFF. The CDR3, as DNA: TGTGCCACGAGTGCCCCAAGCAGCCGGATGAACACTGAAGCTTTCTTT.

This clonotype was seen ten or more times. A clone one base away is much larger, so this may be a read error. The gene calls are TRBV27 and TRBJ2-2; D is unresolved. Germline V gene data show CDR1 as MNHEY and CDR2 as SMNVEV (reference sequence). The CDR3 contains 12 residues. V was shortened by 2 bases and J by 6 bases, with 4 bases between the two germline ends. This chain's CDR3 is CASSLAAGELFF. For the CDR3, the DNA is TGTGCCAGCAGTTTAGCAGCCGGGGAGCTGTTTTTT.

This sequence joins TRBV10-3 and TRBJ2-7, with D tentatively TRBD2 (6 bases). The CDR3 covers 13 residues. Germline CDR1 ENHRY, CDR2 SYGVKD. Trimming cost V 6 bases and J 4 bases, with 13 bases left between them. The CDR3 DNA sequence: TGTGCCATCAGCGCGGGGTCCCTTTACGAGCAGTACTTC. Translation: CAISAGSLYEQYF.

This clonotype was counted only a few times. The CDR3 coding sequence is TGCAGTGCTAGAGACCCTAGCGGGATTTGGCGTACGCAGTATTTT. This translates into CSARDPSGIWRTQYF. The rearrangement links TRBV20-1 to TRBJ2-3; TRBD2 matches at 9 bases. Germline assignment: CDR1 DFQATT and CDR2 SNEGSKA (reference sequence). The junction had 9 bases not matched to a gene; V was cut back by 0 bases and J by 8 bases. This CDR3 is 15 amino acids long.

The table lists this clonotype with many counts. In DNA form, the CDR3 reads TGTGCCAGCATCCGTCGGGTGGGCACAGATACGCAGTATTTT. Translated, it gives CASIRRVGTDTQYF. V and J are TRBV27 and TRBJ2-3; no firm D call. The CDR3 totals 14 residues. Per germline, CDR1 MNHEY and CDR2 SMNVEV (reference sequence). V was pared by 7 bases and J by 1 base, with 12 bases between.

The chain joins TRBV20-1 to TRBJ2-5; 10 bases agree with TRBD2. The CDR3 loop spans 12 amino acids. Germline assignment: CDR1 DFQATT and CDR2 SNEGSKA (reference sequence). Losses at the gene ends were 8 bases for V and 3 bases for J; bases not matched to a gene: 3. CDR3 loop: CSSGGGKETQYF. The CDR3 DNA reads TGCAGTAGCGGGGGGGGCAAAGAGACCCAGTACTTC.

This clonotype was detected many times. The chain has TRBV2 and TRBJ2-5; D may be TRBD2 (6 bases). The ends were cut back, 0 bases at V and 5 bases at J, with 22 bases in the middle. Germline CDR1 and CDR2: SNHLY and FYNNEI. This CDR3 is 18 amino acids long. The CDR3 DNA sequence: TGTGCCAGCAGTGAAGCGGATATAGCGGACCTAACGAAGGAGACCCAGTACTTC. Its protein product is CASSEADIADLTKETQYF.

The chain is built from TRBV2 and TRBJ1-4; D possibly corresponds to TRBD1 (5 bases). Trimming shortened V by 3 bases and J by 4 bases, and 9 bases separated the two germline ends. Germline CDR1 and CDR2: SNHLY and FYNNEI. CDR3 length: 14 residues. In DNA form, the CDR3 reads TGTGCCAGCAGTGAGGGGGTCGGTAATGAAAAACTGTTTTTT. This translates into CASSEGVGNEKLFF.

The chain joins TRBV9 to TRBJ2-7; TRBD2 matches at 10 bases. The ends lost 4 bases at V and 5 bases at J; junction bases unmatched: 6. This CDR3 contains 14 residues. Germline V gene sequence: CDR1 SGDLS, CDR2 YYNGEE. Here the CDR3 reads CASSRGLANDEQYF. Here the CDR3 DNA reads TGTGCCAGCAGCCGGGGACTAGCGAACGACGAGCAGTACTTC.

CDR3 protein: CASSLTGQPNSPLHF. The CDR3 bases are TGTGCCAGCAGCTTAACCGGACAACCCAATTCACCCCTCCACTTT. The chain carries TRBV7-8 and TRBJ1-6, with D perhaps TRBD1 (5 bases). From germline, CDR1 is SGHVS and CDR2 FQNEAQ. V dropped 2 bases and J dropped 7 bases, with 12 bases sitting between them. The CDR3 consists of 15 residues.

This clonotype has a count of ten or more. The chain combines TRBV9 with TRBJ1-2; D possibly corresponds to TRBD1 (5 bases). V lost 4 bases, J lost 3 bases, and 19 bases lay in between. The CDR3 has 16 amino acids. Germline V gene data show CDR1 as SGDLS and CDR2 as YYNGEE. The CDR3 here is CASSLTAGTPYYGYTF. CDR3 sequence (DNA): TGTGCCAGCAGCCTCACGGCGGGGACCCCTTACTATGGCTACACCTTC.

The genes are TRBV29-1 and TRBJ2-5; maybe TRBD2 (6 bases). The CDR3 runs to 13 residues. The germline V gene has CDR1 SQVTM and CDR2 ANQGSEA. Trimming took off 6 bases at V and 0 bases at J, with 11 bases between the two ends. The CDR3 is CSVEGLYQETQYF. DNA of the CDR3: TGCAGCGTGGAGGGGTTGTACCAAGAGACCCAGTACTTC.

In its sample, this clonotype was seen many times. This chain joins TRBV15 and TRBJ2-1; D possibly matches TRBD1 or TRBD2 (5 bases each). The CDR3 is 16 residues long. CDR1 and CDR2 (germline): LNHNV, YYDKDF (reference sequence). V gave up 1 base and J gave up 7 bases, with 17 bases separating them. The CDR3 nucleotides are TGTGCCACCAGCAGAGCCTCCGGGGACGGCCAAAATGAGCAGTTCTTC. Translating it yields CATSRASGDGQNEQFF.

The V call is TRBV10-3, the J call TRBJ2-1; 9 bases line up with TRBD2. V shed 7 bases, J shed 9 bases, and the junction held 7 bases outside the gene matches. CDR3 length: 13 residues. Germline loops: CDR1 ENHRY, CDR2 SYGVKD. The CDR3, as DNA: TGTGCCATCATGGCGGGAGGGAGGAGTGAGCAGTTCTTC. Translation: CAIMAGGRSEQFF.

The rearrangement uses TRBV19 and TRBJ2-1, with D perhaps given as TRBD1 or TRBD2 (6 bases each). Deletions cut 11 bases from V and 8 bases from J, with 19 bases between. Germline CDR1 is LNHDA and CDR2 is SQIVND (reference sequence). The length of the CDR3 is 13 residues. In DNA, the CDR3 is TGTGCCTGGACCCCCGGGGGCTGGGATGAGCAGTTCTTC. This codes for CAWTPGGWDEQFF.

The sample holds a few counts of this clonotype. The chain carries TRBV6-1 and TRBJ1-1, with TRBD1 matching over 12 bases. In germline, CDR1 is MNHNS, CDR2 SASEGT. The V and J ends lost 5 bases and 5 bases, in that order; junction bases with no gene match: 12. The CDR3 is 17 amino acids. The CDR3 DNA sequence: TGTGCCAGCAGTAGATGGGGGACAGGGGGCGTGCGGACTGAAGCTTTCTTT. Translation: CASSRWGTGGVRTEAFF.

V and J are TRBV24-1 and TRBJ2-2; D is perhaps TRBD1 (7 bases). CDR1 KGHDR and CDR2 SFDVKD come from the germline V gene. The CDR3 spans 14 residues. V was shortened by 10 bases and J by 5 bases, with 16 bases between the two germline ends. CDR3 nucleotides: TGTGCCACTGACGGGGGACAGCGGACCGGGGAGCTGTTTTTT. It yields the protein CATDGGQRTGELFF.

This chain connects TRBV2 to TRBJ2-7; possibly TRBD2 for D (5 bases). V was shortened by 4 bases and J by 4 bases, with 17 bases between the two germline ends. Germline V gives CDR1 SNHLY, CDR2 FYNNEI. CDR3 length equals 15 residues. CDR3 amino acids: CASSARGYRHYEQYF. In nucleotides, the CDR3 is TGTGCCAGCAGTGCCAGAGGGTATAGGCATTACGAGCAGTACTTC.

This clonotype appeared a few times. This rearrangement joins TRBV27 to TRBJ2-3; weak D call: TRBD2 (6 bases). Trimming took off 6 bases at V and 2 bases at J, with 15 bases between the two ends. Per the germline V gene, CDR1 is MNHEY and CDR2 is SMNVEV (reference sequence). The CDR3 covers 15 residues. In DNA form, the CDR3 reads TGTGCCAGCAGCCCTTGGGCGGGAAACACAGATACGCAGTATTTT. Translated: CASSPWAGNTDTQYF.

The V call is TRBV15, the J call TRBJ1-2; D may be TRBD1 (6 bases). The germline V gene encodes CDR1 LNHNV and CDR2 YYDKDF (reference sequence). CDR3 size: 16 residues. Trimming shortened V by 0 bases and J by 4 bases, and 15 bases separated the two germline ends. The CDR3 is CATSREDSAKVYGYTF. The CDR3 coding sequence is TGTGCCACCAGCAGAGAGGACAGCGCCAAAGTCTATGGCTACACCTTC.